This passage covers 10 T cell receptor beta chains from one sample sequenced in a study of radiation and T cells in renal cell carcinoma. Method: immunoSEQ multiplex PCR; TCRdb's copy keeps in-frame clones and lacks some. This repertoire shows about 140,000 clones, 70% to 90% found once; its top ten account for around 21%. The time point here: baseline pretreatment blood. Treatment here: 15 Gy SBRT to primary tumor, nephrectomy 4 weeks later. Source: blood, taken from a patient whose treatment included radiotherapy and nephrectomy. The receptors were gathered from a woman in her fifties or sixties with renal cell carcinoma.

The gene calls are TRBV7-9 and TRBJ2-7, with 8 bases that match TRBD1. Trimming took 5 bases from V and 3 from J; bases not matched to a gene: 0. Germline CDR1 reads SEHNR; CDR2 reads FQNEAQ (reference sequence). The CDR3 has 12 residues. CDR3 in amino acids: CASSTGGYEQYF. The CDR3 DNA reads TGTGCCAGCAGCACAGGGGGCTACGAGCAGTACTTC.

This clone occurred a few times. The chain recombines TRBV2 with TRBJ1-2; D gene uncertain. CDR1 is SNHLY, CDR2 FYNNEI, per germline. The CDR3 loop spans 11 amino acids. CDR3 amino acids: CVGRSNYGYTF. In nucleotides, the CDR3 is TGTGTCGGCCGGTCTAACTATGGCTACACCTTC.

The chain is built from TRBV18 and TRBJ2-7; possibly TRBD1 for D (5 bases). Germline lookup yields CDR1 KGHSH and CDR2 LQKENI. The CDR3 contains 12 residues. V dropped 5 bases and J dropped 11 bases, with 16 bases sitting between them. CDR3 amino acids: CASSATGLGEYF. The CDR3 DNA sequence: TGTGCCAGCTCAGCCACAGGTCTTGGAGAGTACTTC.

A single count supports this clone. The chain recombines TRBV5-1 with TRBJ1-1; maybe TRBD1 (5 bases). Germline CDR1 reads SGHRS; CDR2 reads YFSETQ. The ends were cut back, 0 bases at V and 1 base at J, with 10 bases in the middle. This CDR3 comprises 15 residues. CDR3 sequence reads: CASSLEVGGNTEAFF. The CDR3, as DNA: TGCGCCAGCAGCTTGGAGGTCGGGGGGAACACTGAAGCTTTCTTT.

V is TRBV5-1 and J is TRBJ1-2; weak D call: TRBD1 (5 bases). Trimming stripped 0 bases from V and 4 bases from J, with 10 bases between. The CDR3 sequence is 14 residues long. Per germline, CDR1 SGHRS and CDR2 YFSETQ. The CDR3 nucleotides are TGCGCCAGCAGCTTGGACGGCGGGGCCTATGGCTACACCTTC. This gives the protein CASSLDGGAYGYTF. Combining the CDR3 with reference TRBV5-1 and TRBJ1-2 gives the whole variable domain KAGVTQTPRYLIKTRGQQVTLSCSPISGHRSVSWYQQTPGQGLQFLFEYFSETQRNKGNFPGRFSGRQFSNSRSEMNVSTLELGDSALYLCASSLDGGAYGYTFGSGTRLTVV.

The genes are TRBV5-1 and TRBJ1-3; 7 nucleotides align to TRBD1. Trimming at V came to 5 bases and at J to 0 bases, leaving 11 bases not matched to a gene. This CDR3 has 17 amino acids. Germline V gene lookup returns CDR1 SGHRS and CDR2 YFSETQ. Here the CDR3 reads CASRVAPTGVSGNTIYF. The CDR3 DNA reads as TGCGCCAGCAGAGTGGCCCCAACAGGGGTCTCTGGAAACACCATATATTTT.

This clone has just one count. This chain joins TRBV6-6 and TRBJ2-5, with 8 bases matching TRBD1. Losses at the gene ends were 3 bases for V and 5 bases for J; bases not matched to a gene: 5. This CDR3 contains 14 residues. CDR1 is MNHNY and CDR2 is SVGAGI in the germline V gene (reference sequence). CDR3 in amino acids: CASSYSGGEETQYF. The CDR3 nucleotides read TGTGCCAGCAGTTATTCAGGGGGCGAGGAGACCCAGTACTTC.

The V and J genes are TRBV7-2 and TRBJ2-7; D is unresolved. V was trimmed by 5 bases and J by 4 bases, leaving 15 bases between them. CDR3 length: 14 amino acids. Germline V CDR1 and CDR2: SGHTA, FQGNSA. The CDR3 nucleotides are TGTGCCAGCAGCCCTACCAGAGAAGCGTACGAGCAGTACTTC. Translating it yields CASSPTREAYEQYF.

The J gene is TRBJ2-1, the V gene TRBV6-4; the D gene is possibly TRBD2 (6 bases). V gave up 7 bases and J gave up 5 bases, with 15 bases separating them. Germline V gene data show CDR1 as MRHNA and CDR2 as SNTAGT. The CDR3 consists of 14 residues. In DNA form, the CDR3 reads TGTGCCAGCAAGAAACTAACGGGGGACAATGAGCAGTTCTTC. Its translation is CASKKLTGDNEQFF.

The chain combines TRBV4-3 with TRBJ2-3, with 9 bases that match TRBD1. The CDR3 extends over 15 amino acids. V lost 5 bases, J lost 2 bases, and 5 bases stayed unmatched. CDR1 LGHNA and CDR2 YSLEER come from the germline V gene. In DNA, the CDR3 is TGCGCCAGCAGCTACGGGACAGGGAACACAGATACGCAGTATTTT. Translating it yields CASSYGTGNTDTQYF.